The rows below give T cell receptor beta chains drawn from one sample of a study of cytomegalovirus exposure and HLA in healthy donors. Assay used: immunoSEQ multiplex PCR; TCRdb lists only in-frame clones, some missing. The sample lists about 78,000 clones; 90% to 97% were seen once. The sample taken for sequencing was PBMCs. The receptors originated from a man between 18 and 35 years old in good health and CMV-seropositive. CDR3s include the opening cysteine and the closing phenylalanine or tryptophan. The D gene is left open where the match is weak. Size tells how often a clone was seen (once, few, many) or the class of an expanded clone, and some rows leave it out.

TRBD1	TRBV4-2	TRBJ1-1	.	TGTGCCAGCAGCCATTCGGGACAGACAAACACTGAAGCTTTCTTT	CASSHSGQTNTEAFF
.	TRBV10-3	TRBJ1-2	.	TGTGCCATCGGCTCCGGGAAGGAAGATGGCTACACCTTC	CAIGSGKEDGYTF
TRBD1	TRBV15	TRBJ2-7	.	TGTGCCACCAGCAGAGGGACAGGTAGCTCCTACGAGCAGTACTTC	CATSRGTGSSYEQYF
TRBD2	TRBV7-2	TRBJ2-7	.	TGTGCCAGCAGCTTAGCGCTGCCTAGCGGATTGAATTACGAGCAGTACTTC	CASSLALPSGLNYEQYF
.	TRBV4-2	TRBJ2-7	.	TGTGCCAGCAGCCAAGCATCTGGCGGGCGTACCTACGAGCAGTACTTC	CASSQASGGRTYEQYF
.	TRBV2	TRBJ2-5	.	TGTGCCAGCAGCAGGGGGGACGGAGAGACCCAGTACTTC	CASSRGDGETQYF
.	TRBV7-2	TRBJ2-7	.	TGTGCCAGCAGCTTACACGTACTGTCGGGGCAGTACTTC	CASSLHVLSGQYF
TRBD2	TRBV5-4	TRBJ2-2	.	TGTGCCAGCAGGACCGGGACTAGCGAGTCCCCCGGGGAGCTGTTTTTT	CASRTGTSESPGELFF
.	TRBV5-1	TRBJ1-1	.	TGCGCCAGCAGTTACAGCAGGGAGAACACTGAAGCTTTCTTT	CASSYSRENTEAFF
TRBD1	TRBV11-2	TRBJ1-2	.	TGTGCCAGCAGCTTAGCCCAGGGGGCGGGTTGGGGCTACACCTTC	CASSLAQGAGWGYTF
TRBD1	TRBV4-1	TRBJ2-7	.	TGCGCCAGCAGCCAGGTCTGGACAGGTGGCCACGAGCAGTACTTC	CASSQVWTGGHEQYF
.	TRBV13	TRBJ2-2	.	TGTGCCAGCAGCCCCGGGAGACCGACCGGGGAGCTGTTTTTT	CASSPGRPTGELFF
.	TRBV7-6	TRBJ2-7	.	TGTGCCAGCAGCTTAGAGACAGGACCCTACGAGCAGTACTTC	CASSLETGPYEQYF
.	TRBV5-1	TRBJ2-2	.	TGCGCCAGCAGCCCTCAGGGGACCGGGGAGCTGTTTTTT	CASSPQGTGELFF
TRBD2	TRBV6-5	TRBJ2-2	.	TGTGCCAGCAGTTACTCACTAGCGGGAAGTGGCGGGGAGCTGTTTTTT	CASSYSLAGSGGELFF
TRBD1	TRBV6-1	TRBJ1-3	.	TGTGCCAGCAGTTTACTACAGGGGGAGGGAAACACCATATATTTT	CASSLLQGEGNTIYF
TRBD2	TRBV5-4	TRBJ2-1	.	TGTGCCAGCAGTGGGGGAACAAGCGGGAGCCCCTACAATGAGCAGTTCTTC	CASSGGTSGSPYNEQFF
TRBD1	TRBV6-1	TRBJ1-5	.	TGTGCCAGCAGTGGGGGGACAGGGTCTATTCAGCCCCAGCATTTT	CASSGGTGSIQPQHF
TRBD1	TRBV5-6	TRBJ2-6	.	TGTGCCAGCAGCTCTTACAGGGGATCTGGGGCCAACGTCCTGACTTTC	CASSSYRGSGANVLTF
TRBD2	TRBV9	TRBJ2-7	.	TGTGCCAGCAGCGAGTCACTAGCGGCTGTTTCCTACGAGCAGTACTTC	CASSESLAAVSYEQYF
.	TRBV5-6	TRBJ2-1	.	TGTGCCAGCAGGGTGGGAACGGACAGCTCCTACAATGAGCAGTTCTTC	CASRVGTDSSYNEQFF
.	TRBV28	TRBJ1-5	once	TGTGCCAGCAGTTTCGACACCCGAGGGTCCCAGCATTTT	CASSFDTRGSQHF
.	TRBV6-1	TRBJ1-1	.	TGTGCCAGCAGCCTAGAGGGGGATATCACTGAAGCTTTCTTT	CASSLEGDITEAFF
.	TRBV19	TRBJ1-5	.	TGTGCCAGTAGTCCCATCAGGGTCCAACAGCCCCAGCATTTT	CASSPIRVQQPQHF
.	TRBV27	TRBJ1-1	.	TGTGCCAGCAGGGCCCGGGGACAGAACACTGAAGCTTTCTTT	CASRARGQNTEAFF
.	TRBV10-3	TRBJ2-2	.	TGTGCCATAACCAGGACTTTGGGGAGCGGGGAGCTGTTTTTT	CAITRTLGSGELFF
.	TRBV5-1	TRBJ1-1	.	TGCGCCAGCCGCTGGGAGCTGAACACTGAAGCTTTCTTT	CASRWELNTEAFF
.	TRBV19	TRBJ2-5	.	TGTGCCAGTACCCCCATGGCGGGGGCGGAGACCCAGTACTTC	CASTPMAGAETQYF
TRBD2	TRBV19	TRBJ2-7	few	TGTGCCAGTAGCTTCCGGGGGGATTACGAGCAGTACTTC	CASSFRGDYEQYF
.	TRBV28	TRBJ2-1	.	TGTGCCAGCAGTTTTTTCGGGGAAAGGAGTGAGCAGTTCTTC	CASSFFGERSEQFF
.	TRBV2	TRBJ2-2	few	TGTGCCAGCAGCCCGACTAGTATCGGGGAGCTGTTTTTT	CASSPTSIGELFF
.	TRBV19	TRBJ2-1	.	TGTGCCAGTAGTCTCTTTTACAATGAGCAGTTCTTC	CASSLFYNEQFF
TRBD2	TRBV28	TRBJ2-1	once	TGTGCCAGCAGTTTTCGATTGACTAGCGGGTCCTACAATGAGCAGTTCTTC	CASSFRLTSGSYNEQFF
.	TRBV11-1	TRBJ2-1	.	TGTGCCAGCAGCCATGACTGGAGTAGCGGCTACAATGAGCAGTTCTTC	CASSHDWSSGYNEQFF
TRBD1	TRBV5-1	TRBJ2-7	once	TGCGCCAGCAGCTCGGGACAGGGGTTTGCCTACGAGCAGTACTTC	CASSSGQGFAYEQYF
TRBD1	TRBV28	TRBJ1-4	once	TGTGCCAGCAGTCAAGGGGGCGACAAGGCTAATGAAAAACTGTTTTTT	CASSQGGDKANEKLFF
.	TRBV30	TRBJ1-3	few	TGTGCCCGGACCACAGGGAACTCTGGAAACACCATATATTTT	CARTTGNSGNTIYF
.	TRBV6-6	TRBJ2-7	.	TGTGCCAGCAGTTCAGGAGGGGTCGAGCAGTACTTC	CASSSGGVEQYF
TRBD2	TRBV10-2	TRBJ2-1	.	TGCGCCAGCGGGGCTAGCGGCTCCTACAATGAGCAGTTCTTC	CASGASGSYNEQFF